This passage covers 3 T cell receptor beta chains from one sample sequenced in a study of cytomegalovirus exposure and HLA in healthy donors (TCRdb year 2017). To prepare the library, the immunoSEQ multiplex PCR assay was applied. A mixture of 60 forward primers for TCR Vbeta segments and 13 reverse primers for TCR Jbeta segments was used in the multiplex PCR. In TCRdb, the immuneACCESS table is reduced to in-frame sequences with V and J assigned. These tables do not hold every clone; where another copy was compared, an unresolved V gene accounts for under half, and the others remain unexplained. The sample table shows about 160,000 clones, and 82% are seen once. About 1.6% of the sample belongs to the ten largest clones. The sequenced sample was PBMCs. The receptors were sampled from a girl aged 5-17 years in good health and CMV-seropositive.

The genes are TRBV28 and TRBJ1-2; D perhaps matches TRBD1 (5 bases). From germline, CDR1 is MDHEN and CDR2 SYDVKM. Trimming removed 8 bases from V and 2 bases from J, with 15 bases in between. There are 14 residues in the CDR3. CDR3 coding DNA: TGTGCCAGCGGGGGAGGGAACTCAAACTATGGCTACACCTTC. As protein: CASGGGNSNYGYTF.

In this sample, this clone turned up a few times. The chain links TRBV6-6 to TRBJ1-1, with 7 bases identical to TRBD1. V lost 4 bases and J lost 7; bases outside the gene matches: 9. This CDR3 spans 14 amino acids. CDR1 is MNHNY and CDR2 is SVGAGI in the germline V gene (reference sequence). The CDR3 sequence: CASSFVGTVIEAFF. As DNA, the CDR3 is TGTGCCAGCAGTTTCGTCGGGACAGTAATTGAAGCTTTCTTT.

The CDR3 nucleotides read TGTGCCAGCAGTTTGTCAGGGGCGGGTGAAGCTTTCTTT. It encodes CASSLSGAGEAFF. The chain has TRBV28 and TRBJ1-1, with D perhaps TRBD1 (6 bases). V was pared by 3 bases and J by 7 bases, with 12 bases between. Germline CDR1 MDHEN, CDR2 SYDVKM. CDR3 length: 13 amino acids.